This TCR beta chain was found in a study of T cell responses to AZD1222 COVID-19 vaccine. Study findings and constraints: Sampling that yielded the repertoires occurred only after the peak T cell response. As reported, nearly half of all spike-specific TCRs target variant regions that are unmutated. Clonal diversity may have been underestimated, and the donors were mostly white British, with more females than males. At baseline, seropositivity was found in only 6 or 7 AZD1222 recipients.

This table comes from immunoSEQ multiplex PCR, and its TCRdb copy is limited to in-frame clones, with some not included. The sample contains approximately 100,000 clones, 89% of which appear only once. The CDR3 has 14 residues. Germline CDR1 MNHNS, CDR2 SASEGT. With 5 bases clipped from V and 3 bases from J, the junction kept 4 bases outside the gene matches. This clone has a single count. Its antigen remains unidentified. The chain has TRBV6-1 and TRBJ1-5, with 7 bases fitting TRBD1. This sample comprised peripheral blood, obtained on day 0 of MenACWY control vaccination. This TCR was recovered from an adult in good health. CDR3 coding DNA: TGTGCCAGCAGTTGGGACAGCAACAATCAGCCCCAGCATTTT. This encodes CASSWDSNNQPQHF.